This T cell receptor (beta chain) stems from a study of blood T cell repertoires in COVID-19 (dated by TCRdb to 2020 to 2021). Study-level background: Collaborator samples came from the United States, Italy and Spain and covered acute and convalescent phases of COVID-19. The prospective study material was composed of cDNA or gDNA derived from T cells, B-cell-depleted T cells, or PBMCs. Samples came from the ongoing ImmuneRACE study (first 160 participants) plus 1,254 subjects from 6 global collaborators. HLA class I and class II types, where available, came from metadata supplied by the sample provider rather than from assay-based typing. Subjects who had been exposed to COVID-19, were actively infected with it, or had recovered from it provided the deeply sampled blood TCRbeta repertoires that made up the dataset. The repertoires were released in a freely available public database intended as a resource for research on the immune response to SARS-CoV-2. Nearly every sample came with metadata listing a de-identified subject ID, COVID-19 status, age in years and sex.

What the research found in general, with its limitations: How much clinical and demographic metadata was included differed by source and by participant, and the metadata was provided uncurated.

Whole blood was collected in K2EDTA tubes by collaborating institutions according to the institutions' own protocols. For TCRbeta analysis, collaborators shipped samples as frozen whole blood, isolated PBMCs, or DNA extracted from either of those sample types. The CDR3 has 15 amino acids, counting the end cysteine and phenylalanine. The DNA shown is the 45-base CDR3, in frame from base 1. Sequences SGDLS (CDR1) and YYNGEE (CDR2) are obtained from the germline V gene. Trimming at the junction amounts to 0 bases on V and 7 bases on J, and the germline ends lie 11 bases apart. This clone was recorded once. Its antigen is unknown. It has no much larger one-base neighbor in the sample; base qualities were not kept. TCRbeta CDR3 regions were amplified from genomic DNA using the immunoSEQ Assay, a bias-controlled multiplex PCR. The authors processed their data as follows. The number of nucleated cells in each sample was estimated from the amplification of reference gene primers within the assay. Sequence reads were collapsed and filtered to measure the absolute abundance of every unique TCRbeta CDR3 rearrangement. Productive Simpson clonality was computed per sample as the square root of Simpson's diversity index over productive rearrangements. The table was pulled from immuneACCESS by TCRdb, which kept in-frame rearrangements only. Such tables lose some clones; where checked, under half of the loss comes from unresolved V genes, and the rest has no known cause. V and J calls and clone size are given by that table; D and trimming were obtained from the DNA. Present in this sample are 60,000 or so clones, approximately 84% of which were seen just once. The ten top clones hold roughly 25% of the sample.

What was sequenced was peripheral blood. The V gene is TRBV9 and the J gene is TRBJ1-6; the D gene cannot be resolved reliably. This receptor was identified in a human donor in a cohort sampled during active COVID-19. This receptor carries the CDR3 CASSVAPGRNSPLHF. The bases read TGTGCCAGCAGCGTAGCCCCGGGTAGGAATTCACCCCTCCACTTT.